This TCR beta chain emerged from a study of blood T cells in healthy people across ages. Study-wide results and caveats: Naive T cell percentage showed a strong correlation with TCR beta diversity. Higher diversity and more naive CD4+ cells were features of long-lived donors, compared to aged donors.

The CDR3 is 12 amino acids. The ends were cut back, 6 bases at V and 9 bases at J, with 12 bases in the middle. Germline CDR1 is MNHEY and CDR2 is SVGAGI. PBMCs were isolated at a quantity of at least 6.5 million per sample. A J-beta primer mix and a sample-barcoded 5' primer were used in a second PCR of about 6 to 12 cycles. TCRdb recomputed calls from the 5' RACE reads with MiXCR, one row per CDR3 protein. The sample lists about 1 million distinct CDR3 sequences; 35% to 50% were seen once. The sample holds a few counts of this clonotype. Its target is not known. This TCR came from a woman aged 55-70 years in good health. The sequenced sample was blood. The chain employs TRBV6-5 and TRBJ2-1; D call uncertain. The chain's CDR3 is CASSSFSSEQFF. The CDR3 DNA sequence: TGTGCCAGCAGCTCTTTCTCTAGTGAGCAGTTCTTC.